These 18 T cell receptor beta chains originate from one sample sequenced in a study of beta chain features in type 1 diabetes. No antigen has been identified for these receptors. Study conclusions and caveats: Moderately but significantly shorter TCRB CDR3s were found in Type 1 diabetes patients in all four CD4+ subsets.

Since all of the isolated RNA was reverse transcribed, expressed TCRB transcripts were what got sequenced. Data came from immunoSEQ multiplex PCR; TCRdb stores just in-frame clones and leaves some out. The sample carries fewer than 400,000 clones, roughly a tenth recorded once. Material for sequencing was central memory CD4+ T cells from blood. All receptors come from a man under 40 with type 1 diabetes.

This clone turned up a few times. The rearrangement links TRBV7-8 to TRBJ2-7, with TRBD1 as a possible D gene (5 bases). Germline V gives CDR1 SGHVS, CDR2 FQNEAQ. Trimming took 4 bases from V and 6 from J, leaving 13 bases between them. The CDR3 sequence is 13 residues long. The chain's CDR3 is CASSSMQGAEQYF. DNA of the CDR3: TGTGCCAGCAGCTCAATGCAAGGGGCCGAGCAGTACTTC.

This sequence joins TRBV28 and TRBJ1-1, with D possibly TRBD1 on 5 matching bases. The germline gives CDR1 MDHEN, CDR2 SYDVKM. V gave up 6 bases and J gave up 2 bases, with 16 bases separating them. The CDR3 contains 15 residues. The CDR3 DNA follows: TGTGCCAGCAGACCTCCCGGGGCTAGAAACACTGAAGCTTTCTTT. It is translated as CASRPPGARNTEAFF.

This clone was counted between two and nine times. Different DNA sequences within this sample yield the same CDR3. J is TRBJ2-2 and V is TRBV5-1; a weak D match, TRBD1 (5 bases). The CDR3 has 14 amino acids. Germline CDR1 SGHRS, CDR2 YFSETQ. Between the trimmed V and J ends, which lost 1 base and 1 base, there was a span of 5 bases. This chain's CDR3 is CASSLQGNTGELFF. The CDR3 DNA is TGCGCCAGCAGCTTGCAGGGGAACACCGGGGAGCTGTTTTTT.

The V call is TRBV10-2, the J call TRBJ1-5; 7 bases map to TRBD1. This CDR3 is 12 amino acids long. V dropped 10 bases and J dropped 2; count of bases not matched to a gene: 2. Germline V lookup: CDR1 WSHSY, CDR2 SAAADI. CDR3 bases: TGCGCCACCGGGACAGGCAATCAGCCCCAGCATTTT. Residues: CATGTGNQPQHF.

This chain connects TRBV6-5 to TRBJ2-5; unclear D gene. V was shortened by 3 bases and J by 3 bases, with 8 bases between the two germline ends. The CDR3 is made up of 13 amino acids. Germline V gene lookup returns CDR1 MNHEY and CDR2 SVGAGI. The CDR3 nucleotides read TGTGCCAGCAGTTATTTGTCCGAAGAGACCCAGTACTTC. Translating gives CASSYLSEETQYF.

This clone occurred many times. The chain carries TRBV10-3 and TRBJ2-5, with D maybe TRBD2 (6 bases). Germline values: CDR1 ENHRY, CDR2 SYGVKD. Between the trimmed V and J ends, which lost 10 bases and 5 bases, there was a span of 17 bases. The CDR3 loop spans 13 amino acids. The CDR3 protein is CATWVDGGETQYF. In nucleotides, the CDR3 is TGTGCCACCTGGGTGGACGGAGGGGAGACCCAGTACTTC.

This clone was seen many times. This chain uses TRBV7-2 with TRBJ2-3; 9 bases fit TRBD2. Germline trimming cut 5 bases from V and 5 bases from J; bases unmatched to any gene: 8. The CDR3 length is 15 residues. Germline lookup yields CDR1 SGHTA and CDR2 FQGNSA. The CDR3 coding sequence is TGTGCCAGCAGCAGAGCGGGGGGAGGTGTAGATACGCAGTATTTT. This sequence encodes CASSRAGGGVDTQYF.

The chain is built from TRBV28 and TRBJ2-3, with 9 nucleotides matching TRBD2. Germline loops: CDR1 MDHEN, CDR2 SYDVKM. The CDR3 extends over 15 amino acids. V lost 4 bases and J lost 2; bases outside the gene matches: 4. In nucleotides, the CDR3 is TGTGCCAGCAGTTCGAGCGGGGGGCACACAGATACGCAGTATTTT. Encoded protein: CASSSSGGHTDTQYF.

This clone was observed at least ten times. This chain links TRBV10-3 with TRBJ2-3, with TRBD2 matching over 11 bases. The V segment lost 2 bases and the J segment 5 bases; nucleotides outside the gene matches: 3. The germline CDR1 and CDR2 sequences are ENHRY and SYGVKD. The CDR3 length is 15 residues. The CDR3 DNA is TGTGCCATCAGTGAGACTAGCGGGGGCGGAGATACGCAGTATTTT. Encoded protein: CAISETSGGGDTQYF.

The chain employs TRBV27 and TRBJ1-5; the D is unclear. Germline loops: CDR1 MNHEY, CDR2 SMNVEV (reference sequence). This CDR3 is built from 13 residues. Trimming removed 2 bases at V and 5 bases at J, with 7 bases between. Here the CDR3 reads CASSLIPDQPQHF. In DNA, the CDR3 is TGTGCCAGCAGTTTAATCCCGGATCAGCCCCAGCATTTT.

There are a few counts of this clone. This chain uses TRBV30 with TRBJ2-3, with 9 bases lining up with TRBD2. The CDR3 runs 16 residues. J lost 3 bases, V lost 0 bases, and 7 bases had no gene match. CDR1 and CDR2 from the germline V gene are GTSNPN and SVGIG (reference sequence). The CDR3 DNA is TGTGCCTGGAGTGTACGGGGTAGCGGGGGAACAGATACGCAGTATTTT. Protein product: CAWSVRGSGGTDTQYF.

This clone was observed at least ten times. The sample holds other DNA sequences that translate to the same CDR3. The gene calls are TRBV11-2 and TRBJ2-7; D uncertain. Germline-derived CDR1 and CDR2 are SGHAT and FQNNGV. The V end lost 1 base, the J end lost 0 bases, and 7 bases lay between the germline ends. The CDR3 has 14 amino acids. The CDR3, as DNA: TGTGCCAGCAGCTTAGGCCACAGCTCCTACGAGCAGTACTTC. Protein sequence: CASSLGHSSYEQYF.

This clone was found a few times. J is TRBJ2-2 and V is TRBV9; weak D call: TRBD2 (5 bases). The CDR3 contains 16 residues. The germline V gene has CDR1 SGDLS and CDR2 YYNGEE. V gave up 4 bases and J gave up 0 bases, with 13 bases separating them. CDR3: CASSSRTDSNTGELFF. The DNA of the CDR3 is TGTGCCAGCAGCTCTAGGACGGACTCGAACACCGGGGAGCTGTTTTTT.

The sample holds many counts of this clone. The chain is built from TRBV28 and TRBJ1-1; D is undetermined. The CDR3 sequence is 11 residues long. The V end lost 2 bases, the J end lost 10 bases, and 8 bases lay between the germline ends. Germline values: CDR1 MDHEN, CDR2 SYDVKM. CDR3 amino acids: CASSLNQAAFF. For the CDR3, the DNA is TGTGCCAGCAGTTTAAACCAGGCAGCTTTCTTT. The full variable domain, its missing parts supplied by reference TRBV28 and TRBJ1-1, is DVKVTQSSRYLVKRTGEKVFLECVQDMDHENMFWYRQDPGLGLRLIYFSYDVKMKEKGDIPEGYSVSREKKERFSLILESASTNQTSMYLCASSLNQAAFFGQGTRLTVV.

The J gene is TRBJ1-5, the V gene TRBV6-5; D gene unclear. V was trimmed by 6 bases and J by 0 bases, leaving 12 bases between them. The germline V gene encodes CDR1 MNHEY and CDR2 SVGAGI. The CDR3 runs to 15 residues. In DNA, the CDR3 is TGTGCCAGCAGGTCGCAGATCTATAGCAATCAGCCCCAGCATTTT. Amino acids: CASRSQIYSNQPQHF.

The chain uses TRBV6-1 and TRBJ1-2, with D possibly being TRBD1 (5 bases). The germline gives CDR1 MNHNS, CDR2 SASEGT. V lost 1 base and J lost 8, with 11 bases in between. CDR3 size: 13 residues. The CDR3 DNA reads TGTGCCAGCAGTGAAGAGGGAGGGACCGGCTACACCTTC. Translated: CASSEEGGTGYTF.

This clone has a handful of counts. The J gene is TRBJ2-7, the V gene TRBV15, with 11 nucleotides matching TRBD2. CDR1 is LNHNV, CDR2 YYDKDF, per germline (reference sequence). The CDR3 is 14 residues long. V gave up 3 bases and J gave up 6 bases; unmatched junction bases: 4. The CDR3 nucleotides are TGTGCCACCAGCAGGGCCGGGACTAGCGGCGAGCAGTACTTC. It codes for CATSRAGTSGEQYF.

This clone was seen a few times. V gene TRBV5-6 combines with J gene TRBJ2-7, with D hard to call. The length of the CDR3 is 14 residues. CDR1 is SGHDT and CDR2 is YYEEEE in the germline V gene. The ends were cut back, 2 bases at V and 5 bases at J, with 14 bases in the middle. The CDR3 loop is CASSFDAPSDEQYF. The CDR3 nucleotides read TGTGCCAGCAGCTTCGACGCGCCAAGCGACGAGCAGTACTTC.